A single sample gave rise to the 30 T cell receptor beta chains below, sequenced in a study of blood T cell repertoires in COVID-19. Produced via immunoSEQ multiplex PCR; TCRdb's table is partial and in-frame only. Among about 500,000 clones, about 89% were seen once, and the ten largest hold under 8.5%. Sequenced input: peripheral blood. The receptors were sampled from a woman aged 50 to 60 with COVID-19, enrolled during active disease.

The rearrangement joins TRBV2 to TRBJ1-2, with a possible D match to TRBD1 (6 bases). The CDR3 contains 14 residues. Germline V gives CDR1 SNHLY, CDR2 FYNNEI. V dropped 8 bases and J dropped 8 bases, with 21 bases sitting between them. The CDR3 DNA follows: TGTGCCAGCCGACCCGGACAGTCCCGAGCAGGCTACACCTTC. The encoded protein is CASRPGQSRAGYTF.

The chain employs TRBV6-5 and TRBJ1-2, with 7 bases fitting TRBD1. Per the germline V gene, CDR1 is MNHEY and CDR2 is SVGAGI. V lost 0 bases and J lost 3; bases outside the gene matches: 4. The CDR3 runs 15 residues. The CDR3 loop reads CASSYSTGRHYGYTF. DNA for the CDR3: TGTGCCAGCAGTTACTCGACAGGGAGGCACTATGGCTACACCTTC.

This rearrangement joins TRBV18 to TRBJ1-1, with 7 positions matching TRBD1. V gave up 6 bases and J gave up 1 base; unmatched junction bases: 11. Germline V gene data show CDR1 as KGHSH and CDR2 as LQKENI. The CDR3 contains 16 residues. The CDR3 spells CASSPPGTAPNTEAFF. The CDR3 DNA reads as TGTGCCAGCTCTCCCCCTGGGACAGCCCCGAACACTGAAGCTTTCTTT.

The CDR3 sequence is CASSPGGAGVGNQPQHF. In DNA, the CDR3 is TGTGCCAGCAGCCCGGGTGGAGCAGGGGTTGGCAATCAGCCCCAGCATTTT. J is TRBJ1-5 and V is TRBV5-5; possibly TRBD1 for D (6 bases). The CDR3 extends over 17 amino acids. Germline V CDR1 and CDR2: SGHKS, YYEKEE (reference sequence). Trimming removed 4 bases at V and 2 bases at J, with 19 bases between.

This chain links TRBV5-4 with TRBJ1-6, with 7 bases fitting TRBD1. Losses at the gene ends were 3 bases for V and 8 bases for J; bases not matched to a gene: 14. CDR1 is SGHNT, CDR2 YYREEE, per germline (reference sequence). The CDR3 contains 17 residues. The CDR3 DNA follows: TGTGCCAGCAGCTCTTCGACAGGGTCAAAACAGGATTCACCCCTCCACTTT. Amino acids: CASSSSTGSKQDSPLHF.

V is TRBV3-1 (or the pseudogene TRBV3-2) and J is TRBJ2-3; D is unresolved. CDR1 is LGHDT and CDR2 is YNNKEL in the germline V gene (reference sequence). V shed 3 bases and J shed 1 base, with 5 bases lying between them. This CDR3 has 13 residues. CDR3 residues: CASSHLRTDTQYF. CDR3 in DNA: TGTGCCAGCAGCCATCTCCGCACAGATACGCAGTATTTT.

This clone is a singleton in its sample. The CDR3 DNA reads TGTGCCACCAGTGATTTTGAGTTCGGGGAGCTGTTTTTT. As protein: CATSDFEFGELFF. The chain links TRBV24-1 to TRBJ2-2; unclear D gene. CDR1 is KGHDR, CDR2 SFDVKD, per germline. Between the trimmed V and J ends, which lost 1 base and 7 bases, there was a span of 6 bases. The CDR3 runs to 13 residues.

The rearrangement links TRBV27 to TRBJ2-1, with TRBD2 identical over 14 bases. Losses at the gene ends were 5 bases for V and 7 bases for J; bases not matched to a gene: 10. This CDR3 region has 17 residues. Germline loops: CDR1 MNHEY, CDR2 SMNVEV (reference sequence). The CDR3 spells CASSTLTSGGAGNEQFF. The DNA for the CDR3 is TGTGCCAGCAGTACCTTGACTAGCGGGGGGGCGGGAAATGAGCAGTTCTTC.

The CDR3, as DNA: TGTGCCAGCAGCACTCACAGGGGGTCGCCTGGAAACACCATATATTTT. It specifies CASSTHRGSPGNTIYF. The chain links TRBV21-1 to TRBJ1-3; TRBD1 was called by the table and not checked on the DNA. TRBV21-1 corresponds to a pseudogene. The CDR3 extends over 16 amino acids.

The J gene is TRBJ2-3, the V gene TRBV5-1; TRBD1 aligns across 8 bases. With 3 bases clipped from V and 8 bases from J, the junction kept 5 bases outside the gene matches. The CDR3 extends over 13 amino acids. Germline V gene data show CDR1 as SGHRS and CDR2 as YFSETQ. CDR3 sequence: CASSSGTGGTQYF. In DNA, the CDR3 is TGCGCCAGCAGCTCTGGGACAGGTGGTACGCAGTATTTT.

V usage is TRBV5-4 and J usage is TRBJ1-2; no reliable D call. Trimming removed 0 bases at V and 9 bases at J, with 9 bases between. The CDR3 has 12 residues. The germline gives CDR1 SGHNT, CDR2 YYREEE (reference sequence). The CDR3: CASSLEFASYTF. The CDR3 DNA is TGTGCCAGCAGCTTGGAGTTCGCTAGCTACACCTTC.

The CDR3 sequence: CASSGLLAGGKDTQYF. The CDR3 nucleotides read TGTGCCAGCAGCGGGTTACTAGCGGGGGGCAAGGATACGCAGTATTTT. The chain uses TRBV9 and TRBJ2-3; TRBD2 matches at 12 bases. The junction had 8 bases not matched to a gene; V was cut back by 3 bases and J by 6 bases. Germline loops: CDR1 SGDLS, CDR2 YYNGEE. The CDR3 contains 16 residues.

This chain links TRBV12-3 or TRBV12-4 with TRBJ1-2; TRBD1 is a possible D gene (5 bases). With 3 bases removed from V and 2 bases from J, the gap between germline ends came to 7 bases. This CDR3 spans 13 amino acids. The CDR3 protein is CASSFKGNYGYTF. CDR3 DNA sequence: TGTGCCAGCAGTTTTAAGGGGAACTATGGCTACACCTTC.

The CDR3 loop is CASSQEYGPDEQFF. As DNA, the CDR3 is TGTGCCAGCAGCCAGGAGTACGGCCCCGATGAGCAGTTCTTC. The chain recombines TRBV14 with TRBJ2-1; no clear D gene. V lost 3 bases and J 8 bases, leaving 14 bases between the germline ends. This CDR3 contains 14 residues. CDR1 is SGHDN and CDR2 is FVKESK in the germline V gene.

This clone was seen only a few times. The CDR3 DNA reads TGTGCCAGCAGGCCCCTAGATGGCTACACCTTC. Its translation: CASRPLDGYTF. The chain has TRBV2 and TRBJ1-2; D unclear. This CDR3 region has 11 residues. Per the germline V gene, CDR1 is SNHLY and CDR2 is FYNNEI. V was shortened by 6 bases and J by 6 bases, with 8 bases between the two germline ends.

This chain links TRBV4-1 with TRBJ1-2, with TRBD1 matching 8 bases. The CDR3 contains 14 residues. Germline assignment: CDR1 MGHRA and CDR2 YSYEKL. V trimming: 4 bases; J trimming: 8 bases; junction bases outside the gene matches: 9. CDR3 sequence: CASSRATGVWGYTF. CDR3 nucleotide sequence: TGCGCCAGCAGCCGGGCGACAGGGGTATGGGGCTACACCTTC.

V is TRBV15 and J is TRBJ1-5; TRBD1 matches at 8 bases. J lost 5 bases, V lost 5 bases, and 8 bases had no gene match. The CDR3 runs to 15 residues. The germline gives CDR1 LNHNV, CDR2 YYDKDF (reference sequence). CDR3 amino acids: CATSPRTGGYQPQHF. The CDR3 coding sequence is TGTGCCACCAGCCCCCGAACAGGGGGATATCAGCCCCAGCATTTT.

This clone was seen a handful of times. CDR3 residues: CASSFRSNQPQHF. The DNA of the CDR3 is TGTGCCAGCAGTTTTCGTAGCAATCAGCCCCAGCATTTT. The rearrangement joins TRBV27 to TRBJ1-5; D not certain. The CDR3 totals 13 residues. CDR1 is MNHEY and CDR2 is SMNVEV in the germline V gene (reference sequence). The V end was cut by 3 bases, the J end by 0 bases, with 3 bases between.

The gene calls are TRBV2 and TRBJ2-2; 8 nucleotides line up with TRBD2. The CDR3 consists of 17 residues. The junction had 9 bases not matched to a gene; V was cut back by 6 bases and J by 0 bases. CDR1 and CDR2 (germline): SNHLY, FYNNEI. The CDR3 protein is CASSVRGGPSNTGELFF. The DNA for the CDR3 is TGTGCCAGCAGCGTACGCGGGGGGCCCTCGAACACCGGGGAGCTGTTTTTT.

The genes are TRBV5-4 and TRBJ1-2; no clear D. CDR3 length: 12 amino acids. V was trimmed by 6 bases and J by 5 bases, leaving 11 bases between them. From germline, CDR1 is SGHNT and CDR2 YYREEE (reference sequence). The CDR3 sequence is CASTQSGYGYTF. The CDR3, as DNA: TGTGCCAGCACTCAGTCAGGATATGGCTACACCTTC. The full variable domain, with the rest looked up from reference TRBV5-4 and TRBJ1-2, is ETGVTQSPTHLIKTRGQQVTLRCSSQSGHNTVSWYQQALGQGPQFIFQYYREEENGRGNFPPRFSGLQFPNYSSELNVNALELDDSALYLCASTQSGYGYTFGSGTRLTVV.

The count of this clone is one. The J gene is TRBJ2-7, the V gene TRBV4-1; TRBD2 agrees at 7 bases. The CDR3 consists of 15 residues. Germline values: CDR1 MGHRA, CDR2 YSYEKL. After removal of 1 base from V and 1 base from J, the junction contained 4 bases not matched to a gene. The CDR3 here is CASSQVAGSSYEQYF. CDR3 in DNA: TGCGCCAGCAGCCAAGTAGCGGGTTCTTCCTACGAGCAGTACTTC.

The chain uses TRBV3-1 (or the pseudogene TRBV3-2) and TRBJ2-3, with 10 nucleotides matching TRBD2. CDR1 and CDR2 (germline): LGHDT, YNNKEL (reference sequence). Losses at the gene ends were 1 base for V and 4 bases for J; bases not matched to a gene: 5. The CDR3 length is 16 residues. CDR3 loop: CASSQGASGGADTQYF. The CDR3 region has the DNA TGTGCCAGCAGCCAAGGGGCTAGCGGGGGAGCAGATACGCAGTATTTT.

The table lists this clone with a few counts. The V and J genes are TRBV6-1 and TRBJ2-6; a weak D match, TRBD1 (5 bases). V dropped 4 bases and J dropped 2 bases, with 15 bases sitting between them. The CDR3 runs to 17 residues. Germline assignment: CDR1 MNHNS and CDR2 SASEGT. The CDR3 DNA reads TGTGCCAGCAGTGGGGGCCTTGAGTGGGCTGGGGCCAACGTCCTGACTTTC. Translating it yields CASSGGLEWAGANVLTF.

This clone has a single count. This sequence joins TRBV6-5 and TRBJ1-2, with 8 bases aligning to TRBD1. The CDR3 covers 15 residues. The trim removed 5 bases at V and 1 base at J, leaving 6 bases unmatched. Germline V CDR1 and CDR2: MNHEY, SVGAGI. The DNA of the CDR3 is TGTGCCAGCAGTCCCACGACAGGGGATAACTATGGCTACACCTTC. Encoded protein: CASSPTTGDNYGYTF.

This clone was found once. The chain recombines TRBV28 with TRBJ2-3; D is perhaps TRBD1 (6 bases). Germline CDR1 reads MDHEN; CDR2 reads SYDVKM. This CDR3 is built from 12 residues. V shed 6 bases and J shed 11 bases, with 15 bases lying between them. This chain's CDR3 is CASRGQGIEQYF. The CDR3 DNA reads TGTGCCAGCAGGGGCCAGGGGATCGAGCAGTATTTT.

The chain recombines TRBV28 with TRBJ2-7; 8 nucleotides agree with TRBD2. This CDR3 is built from 18 residues. In germline, CDR1 is MDHEN, CDR2 SYDVKM. The J segment lost 2 bases and the V segment lost 7 bases, leaving 19 bases of the junction unmatched. DNA of the CDR3: TGTGCCAGCAAATCGCGGATTCGGGGCGGGGGGCAACCCTACGAGCAGTACTTC. Its translation: CASKSRIRGGGQPYEQYF.

In its sample, this clone was seen once. This rearrangement joins TRBV30 to TRBJ2-3; 8 bases line up with TRBD2. The CDR3 extends over 15 amino acids. The V gene end was trimmed by 0 bases and the J gene end by 4 bases; junction bases not matched to a gene: 6. Per the germline V gene, CDR1 is GTSNPN and CDR2 is SVGIG (reference sequence). The DNA for the CDR3 is TGTGCCTGGAGTGTAGGAGCGGGGGTACCAGATACGCAGTATTTT. This codes for CAWSVGAGVPDTQYF.

This chain joins TRBV5-1 and TRBJ1-2; TRBD1 might be the D (5 bases). In germline, CDR1 is SGHRS, CDR2 YFSETQ. The CDR3 runs 18 residues. Trimming left V 0 bases short and J 8 bases short, with 26 bases between. DNA of the CDR3: TGCGCCAGCAGCTTGGGGGGTGGAAACAGGTTAAGGGCGCGGGGCTACACCTTC. The encoded protein is CASSLGGGNRLRARGYTF.

The rearrangement links TRBV28 to TRBJ1-1, with TRBD1 matching 8 bases. Looked up from germline, CDR1 is MDHEN and CDR2 is SYDVKM. This CDR3 has 12 residues. Unmatched junction bases numbered 4, after V lost 6 bases and J lost 7 bases. CDR3 loop: CASRPDRGEAFF. Written as DNA, the CDR3 is TGTGCCAGCAGGCCCGACAGGGGTGAAGCTTTCTTT. The whole variable domain, filled in from reference TRBV28 and TRBJ1-1, reads DVKVTQSSRYLVKRTGEKVFLECVQDMDHENMFWYRQDPGLGLRLIYFSYDVKMKEKGDIPEGYSVSREKKERFSLILESASTNQTSMYLCASRPDRGEAFFGQGTRLTVV.

The CDR3 is CASSLDRGTNYGYTF. The DNA of the CDR3 is TGTGCCAGCAGCTTGGACAGGGGGACTAACTATGGCTACACCTTC. The chain couples TRBV5-4 to TRBJ1-2; 8 positions agree with TRBD1. Germline values: CDR1 SGHNT, CDR2 YYREEE (reference sequence). The CDR3 has 15 residues. J was trimmed by 0 bases and V by 0 bases; bases with no gene match: 1.